The rows below give T cell receptor beta chains drawn from one sample of a study of blood T cell repertoires in COVID-19. The table came from immunoSEQ multiplex PCR; TCRdb's copy has only in-frame clones and leaves some out. The sample holds tens of thousands of clones, about nine tenths seen once. The sample consisted of peripheral blood. The source is a man of 80 years or more with active COVID-19. Each CDR3 is given with its conserved first and last residue. D genes are given only for firm matches. Size values are once, few and many counts, or a class for expanded clones, and some rows have none.

>TRBJ2-1|TRBV12-5|TRBD2|-
CASGLQAGGLNEQFF
TGTGCTAGTGGTTTGCAAGCGGGAGGTCTGAATGAGCAGTTCTTC
>TRBJ2-2|TRBV4-1|TRBD2|once
CASSQLPGGGMYAGELFF
TGCGCCAGCAGCCAATTGCCAGGCGGGGGGATGTACGCCGGGGAGCTGTTTTTT
>TRBJ1-1|TRBV28|-|-
CASSLVSTEAFF
TGTGCCAGCAGTTTAGTGAGCACTGAAGCTTTCTTT
>TRBJ2-5|TRBV18|-|-
CASSPTRQETQYF
TGTGCCAGCTCACCAACTAGACAAGAGACCCAGTACTTC
>TRBJ1-1|TRBV24-1|TRBD1|-
CATSDPGTGGKAFF
TGTGCCACCAGTGATCCCGGGACAGGGGGGAAAGCTTTCTTT
>TRBJ2-1|TRBV29-1|TRBD2|-
CSVGFTGGARQFF
TGCAGCGTTGGATTTACGGGGGGGGCTAGGCAGTTCTTC
>TRBJ2-1|TRBV28|TRBD2|once
CASRTSGDNEQFF
TGTGCCAGCCGGACTAGCGGGGACAATGAGCAGTTCTTC
>TRBJ2-2|TRBV5-1|-|-
CASSLAAGLAELFF
TGCGCCAGCAGCTTGGCCGCAGGCCTTGCGGAGCTGTTTTTT
>TRBJ2-7|TRBV28|-|-
CASSTGYEQYF
TGTGCCAGCAGTACAGGGTACGAGCAGTACTTC
>TRBJ2-1|TRBV27|-|-
CASSLRERTPSNEQFF
TGTGCCAGCAGTTTGCGGGAAAGGACCCCATCCAATGAGCAGTTCTTC
>TRBJ2-7|TRBV18|TRBD1|-
CASSRDPGQSYEQYF
TGTGCCAGCTCAAGGGACCCGGGACAGAGCTACGAGCAGTACTTC
>TRBJ2-5|TRBV7-2|TRBD2|-
CASSFTSAETQYF
TGTGCCAGCAGCTTTACTAGCGCAGAGACCCAGTACTTC
>TRBJ1-1|TRBV28|-|-
CASSLSRDQAEAFF
TGTGCCAGCAGTTTATCCCGTGATCAGGCTGAAGCTTTCTTT
>TRBJ2-7|TRBV10-3|TRBD2|-
CAISKVGLAGGVRGYEQYF
TGTGCCATCAGCAAAGTTGGCCTAGCGGGAGGGGTTCGGGGGTACGAGCAGTACTTC